The 8 T cell receptor beta chains given below trace back to one sample, sequenced in a study of shared clonotypes between healthy human individuals. Clones were sequenced by immunoSEQ multiplex PCR, and TCRdb holds only the in-frame ones, with some missing. The sample yields about 960,000 clones, around three quarters seen once. Sequences were obtained from memory CD4+ T cells sorted from blood. Subset meaning: CD45RA-negative fraction. These receptors were collected from a man younger than 30 in good health.

The chain has TRBV4-3 and TRBJ2-7; no firm D call. CDR1 and CDR2 (germline): LGHNA, YSLEER. This CDR3 comprises 13 residues. Trimming stripped 1 base from V and 6 bases from J, with 10 bases between. CDR3 coding DNA: TGCGCCAGCAGCCAAGGTTTCTGGTCCGAGCAGTACTTC. Amino acid sequence: CASSQGFWSEQYF.

This clone turned up a few times. The chain uses TRBV27 and TRBJ2-7, with D tentatively TRBD1 (7 bases). The ends were cut back, 3 bases at V and 0 bases at J, with 12 bases in the middle. There are 15 residues in the CDR3. CDR1 and CDR2 (germline): MNHEY, SMNVEV (reference sequence). CDR3 sequence (DNA): TGTGCCAGCAGTTTTGGAGGGGGCCCCTCCTACGAGCAGTACTTC. Its protein product is CASSFGGGPSYEQYF.

This clone appeared once. J is TRBJ1-5 and V is TRBV9, with 7 bases matching TRBD1. Unmatched junction bases numbered 5, after V lost 7 bases and J lost 4 bases. The CDR3 has 13 residues. Germline lookup yields CDR1 SGDLS and CDR2 YYNGEE. Written as DNA, the CDR3 is TGTGCCAGCGGACAGGCTTTAAATCAGCCCCAGCATTTT. Its translation is CASGQALNQPQHF. The full variable domain, rest sourced from reference TRBV9 and TRBJ1-5, is DSGVTQTPKHLITATGQRVTLRCSPRSGDLSVYWYQQSLDQGLQFLIQYYNGEERAKGNILERFSAQQFPDLHSELNLSSLELGDSALYFCASGQALNQPQHFGDGTRLSIL.

The chain uses TRBV28 and TRBJ1-3; D is undetermined. Between the trimmed V and J ends, which lost 8 bases and 8 bases, there was a span of 13 bases. Germline CDR1 MDHEN, CDR2 SYDVKM. The CDR3 covers 12 residues. CDR3 sequence: CASQWGGDTIYF. CDR3 DNA sequence: TGTGCCAGCCAGTGGGGAGGCGACACCATATATTTT. Full variable domain (missing parts from reference TRBV28 and TRBJ1-3): DVKVTQSSRYLVKRTGEKVFLECVQDMDHENMFWYRQDPGLGLRLIYFSYDVKMKEKGDIPEGYSVSREKKERFSLILESASTNQTSMYLCASQWGGDTIYFGEGSWLTVV.

The chain carries TRBV7-9 and TRBJ1-4; D unresolved. Between the trimmed V and J ends, which lost 1 base and 4 bases, there was a span of 4 bases. CDR1 and CDR2 (germline): SEHNR, FQNEAQ (reference sequence). The CDR3 has 13 residues. CDR3 sequence reads: CASSLDYNEKLFF. In DNA form, the CDR3 reads TGTGCCAGCAGCTTAGATTATAATGAAAAACTGTTTTTT.

The chain carries TRBV18 and TRBJ1-1; D unresolved. V was shortened by 8 bases and J by 5 bases, with 21 bases between the two germline ends. The germline V gene has CDR1 KGHSH and CDR2 LQKENI. The CDR3 totals 15 residues. CDR3 nucleotides: TGTGCCAGCACGGCCTTAATAACTGATACGACTGAAGCTTTCTTT. It is translated as CASTALITDTTEAFF.

The chain carries TRBV6-6 and TRBJ2-3; TRBD2 matches at 8 bases. The CDR3 totals 15 residues. The trim removed 8 bases at V and 2 bases at J, leaving 9 bases unmatched. Germline-derived CDR1 and CDR2 are MNHNY and SVGAGI (reference sequence). CDR3 sequence (DNA): TGTGCCAGCTCCCGGGGGGGCGGGGACACAGATACGCAGTATTTT. Its protein is CASSRGGGDTDTQYF.

This clone was seen once. The rearrangement links TRBV6-6 to TRBJ2-5, with TRBD2 identical over 11 bases. Trimming took 1 base from V and 5 from J; bases not matched to a gene: 3. Per the germline V gene, CDR1 is MNHNY and CDR2 is SVGAGI (reference sequence). The CDR3 has 15 residues. The CDR3 DNA sequence: TGTGCCAGCAGTTACTTAGCGGGGGGGCCGGAGACCCAGTACTTC. Its translation is CASSYLAGGPETQYF.